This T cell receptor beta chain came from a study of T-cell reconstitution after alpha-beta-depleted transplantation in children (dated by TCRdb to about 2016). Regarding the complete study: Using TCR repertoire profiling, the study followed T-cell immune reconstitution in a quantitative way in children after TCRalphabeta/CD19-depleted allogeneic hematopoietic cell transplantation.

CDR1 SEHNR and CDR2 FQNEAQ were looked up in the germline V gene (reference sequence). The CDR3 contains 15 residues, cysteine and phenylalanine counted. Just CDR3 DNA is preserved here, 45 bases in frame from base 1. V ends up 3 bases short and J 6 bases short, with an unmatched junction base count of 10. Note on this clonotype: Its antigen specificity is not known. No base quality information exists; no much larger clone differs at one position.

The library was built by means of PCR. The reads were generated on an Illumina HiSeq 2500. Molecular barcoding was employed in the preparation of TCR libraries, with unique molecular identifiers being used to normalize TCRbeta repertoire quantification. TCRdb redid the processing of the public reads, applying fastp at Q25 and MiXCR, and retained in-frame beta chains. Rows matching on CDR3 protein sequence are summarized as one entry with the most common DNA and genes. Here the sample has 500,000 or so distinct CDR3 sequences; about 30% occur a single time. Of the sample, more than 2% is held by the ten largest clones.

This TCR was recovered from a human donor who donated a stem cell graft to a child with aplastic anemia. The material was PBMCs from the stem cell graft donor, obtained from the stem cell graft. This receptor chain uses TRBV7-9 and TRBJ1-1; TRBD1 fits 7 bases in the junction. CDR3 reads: CASSFPRGQTPEAFF. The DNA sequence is TGTGCCAGCAGCTTTCCCCGGGGACAGACCCCTGAAGCTTTCTTT.